This is a list of T cell receptor beta chains from one sample in a study of blood T cell repertoires in COVID-19. Method: immunoSEQ multiplex PCR; TCRdb's copy keeps in-frame clones and lacks some. The table has about 100,000 clones, approximately 90% seen once. The source material was peripheral blood. The receptors were sampled from a woman older than 75 with acute or convalescent COVID-19. Each CDR3 is given with its conserved first and last residue. A D gene is named only where the DNA matches it firmly. Clone sizes are given selectively: once, few, many, or a class where the clone is expanded.

clone_size	v_call	j_call	d_call	cdr3_aa	cdr3_nt
.	TRBV27	TRBJ2-2	TRBD1	CASRPGTGIIGELFF	TGTGCCAGCAGGCCCGGGACAGGGATCATCGGGGAGCTGTTTTTT
.	TRBV5-5	TRBJ2-5	TRBD2	CASSFAGTNQETQYF	TGTGCCAGCAGCTTTGCCGGGACTAACCAAGAGACCCAGTACTTC
few	TRBV12-5	TRBJ2-5	TRBD2	CASGLGGGETQYF	TGTGCTAGTGGTTTAGGCGGGGGAGAGACCCAGTACTTC
.	TRBV6-5	TRBJ1-3	TRBD1	CASSYSGQFGNTIYF	TGTGCCAGCAGTTACTCGGGACAGTTCGGAAACACCATATATTTT
.	TRBV5-1	TRBJ2-1	.	CASRSTGLILSYNEQFF	TGCGCCAGCAGATCTACTGGACTGATTCTCTCCTACAATGAGCAGTTCTTC
.	TRBV5-1	TRBJ2-7	.	CASSLGQVFSYEQYF	TGCGCCAGCAGCTTGGGACAGGTCTTCTCCTACGAGCAGTACTTC
once	TRBV7-3	TRBJ2-2	.	CASSLEGSVLPGELFF	TGTGCCAGCAGCTTAGAGGGTAGCGTCCTCCCCGGGGAGCTGTTTTTT
few	TRBV2	TRBJ2-5	TRBD1	CASSYLTGGETQYF	TGTGCCAGCAGTTACCTGACAGGGGGGGAGACCCAGTACTTC
.	TRBV24-1	TRBJ2-1	.	CATSDTDLLAENEQFF	TGTGCCACCAGTGACACTGACCTCTTGGCGGAAAATGAGCAGTTCTTC
.	TRBV9	TRBJ2-1	TRBD1	CASSVGTGSYNEQFF	TGTGCCAGCAGCGTCGGGACAGGGTCCTACAATGAGCAGTTCTTC
.	TRBV6-5	TRBJ2-7	.	CASNGQTVYEQYF	TGTGCCAGCAACGGACAGACGGTCTACGAGCAGTACTTC
.	TRBV4-2	TRBJ2-1	TRBD2	CASSQDGTSGIGEQFF	TGTGCCAGCAGCCAAGATGGGACTAGCGGGATTGGGGAGCAGTTCTTC
.	TRBV7-3	TRBJ2-6	TRBD1	CASSLTPPGQGAGANVLTF	TGTGCCAGCAGCTTAACCCCCCCGGGACAGGGGGCGGGGGCCAACGTCCTGACTTTC
.	TRBV5-1	TRBJ1-3	.	CASSLGIRTQAISGNTIYF	TGCGCCAGCAGCTTGGGAATTCGCACTCAAGCTATCTCTGGAAACACCATATATTTT
.	TRBV12-5	TRBJ1-2	.	CASGQNYGYTF	TGTGCTAGTGGGCAGAACTATGGCTACACCTTC
.	TRBV4-2	TRBJ2-3	TRBD2	CASSQVRAGGPGTDTQYF	TGTGCCAGCAGCCAAGTGCGAGCGGGGGGCCCAGGCACAGATACGCAGTATTTT
.	TRBV4-3	TRBJ1-2	TRBD1	CASSQTGVGYTF	TGCGCCAGCAGCCAGACAGGGGTTGGCTACACCTTC
.	TRBV6-1	TRBJ2-1	TRBD2	CASSAPGGRPLLNYNEQFF	TGTGCCAGCAGTGCCCCAGGCGGGAGGCCCCTCCTTAACTACAATGAGCAGTTCTTC
.	TRBV6-2/TRBV6-3	TRBJ2-3	TRBD2	CASSYSNSGGYTDTQYF	TGTGCCAGCAGTTACTCGAACAGCGGGGGTTACACAGATACGCAGTATTTT
.	TRBV27	TRBJ1-4	.	CASRPSPLDLGEKLFF	TGTGCCAGCAGACCTTCCCCCTTAGATCTAGGCGAAAAACTGTTTTTT
few	TRBV28	TRBJ1-6	.	CASRSGTIDSPLHF	TGTGCCAGCAGGTCCGGGACAATCGATTCACCCCTCCACTTT
.	TRBV5-4	TRBJ2-1	TRBD2	CASSTLAGEVANEQFF	TGTGCCAGCAGCACCCTAGCGGGGGAAGTAGCCAATGAGCAGTTCTTC
.	TRBV28	TRBJ2-2	TRBD1	CASRRQGTGELFF	TGTGCCAGCAGACGACAGGGCACCGGGGAGCTGTTTTTT
.	TRBV29-1	TRBJ1-4	.	CSARRGSDEKLFF	TGCAGCGCCCGAAGAGGGTCGGATGAAAAACTGTTTTTT
.	TRBV19	TRBJ1-2	TRBD1	CASRPRDRGRSYGYTF	TGTGCCAGTAGACCCCGGGACAGGGGAAGAAGCTATGGCTACACCTTC
.	TRBV24-1	TRBJ2-1	.	CATSERGGSYNEQFF	TGTGCCACCAGTGAGAGGGGGGGTTCCTACAATGAGCAGTTCTTC
once	TRBV30	TRBJ1-3	TRBD1	CAWSNTGGSGNTIYF	TGTGCCTGGAGTAACACAGGGGGCTCTGGAAACACCATATATTTT
.	TRBV19	TRBJ1-4	.	CASSIAPSTNEKLFF	TGTGCCAGTAGTATAGCCCCATCAACTAATGAAAAACTGTTTTTT
.	TRBV5-5	TRBJ2-1	.	CASSQVANEQFF	TGTGCCAGCAGCCAGGTGGCCAATGAGCAGTTCTTC
.	TRBV6-5	TRBJ2-7	TRBD1	CASSWRQGYEQYF	TGTGCCAGCAGTTGGAGACAGGGTTACGAGCAGTACTTC
.	TRBV18	TRBJ2-4	TRBD2	CASSPGLAGGSKNIQYF	TGTGCCAGCTCACCCGGACTAGCGGGAGGATCCAAAAACATTCAGTACTTC
.	TRBV4-1	TRBJ2-1	.	CASSQDYGGGGSYNEQFF	TGCGCCAGCAGCCAAGATTACGGGGGAGGGGGCTCCTACAATGAGCAGTTCTTC
.	TRBV7-2	TRBJ1-1	TRBD1	CASSLGQLQGAEAFF	TGTGCCAGCAGCTTAGGACAGCTACAGGGGGCTGAAGCTTTCTTT
.	TRBV4-1	TRBJ1-2	.	CASSQFRTYNYGYTF	TGCGCCAGCAGCCAATTCCGGACATATAACTATGGCTACACCTTC
.	TRBV7-9	TRBJ2-1	.	CASSYSRLPNNEQFF	TGTGCCAGCAGCTATTCCCGACTCCCAAACAATGAGCAGTTCTTC
.	TRBV7-3	TRBJ2-1	TRBD2	CASSLMPGLASNEQFF	TGTGCCAGCAGCTTAATGCCGGGACTAGCTTCGAATGAGCAGTTCTTC
.	TRBV7-2	TRBJ2-3	.	CASSLETATSTDTQYF	TGTGCCAGCAGCTTAGAGACTGCCACTAGCACAGATACGCAGTATTTT
once	TRBV5-1	TRBJ2-1	TRBD2	CASSSGGSSYNEQFF	TGCGCCAGCAGCTCCGGGGGGTCCTCCTACAATGAGCAGTTCTTC
.	TRBV27	TRBJ2-2	.	CASSFLWNTGELFF	TGTGCCAGCAGTTTTCTTTGGAACACCGGGGAGCTGTTTTTT
.	TRBV18	TRBJ1-1	.	CASSPGQGRETEAFF	TGTGCCAGCTCCCCAGGTCAGGGAAGAGAAACTGAAGCTTTCTTT
.	TRBV7-9	TRBJ2-7	.	CASSLVGHEQYF	TGTGCCAGCAGCTTGGTGGGCCACGAGCAGTACTTC
.	TRBV7-2	TRBJ2-7	.	CASSLAVTGSEQYF	TGTGCCAGCAGCTTAGCGGTTACAGGGAGCGAGCAGTACTTC
.	TRBV28	TRBJ1-2	TRBD1	CASSRQGAEYGYTF	TGTGCCAGCAGTAGACAGGGGGCTGAGTATGGCTACACCTTC
few	TRBV6-2/TRBV6-3	TRBJ2-5	.	CASSSDLVLRVTQYF	TGTGCCAGCAGTTCCGACCTGGTGCTCCGGGTGACCCAGTACTTC
.	TRBV10-3	TRBJ1-4	.	CAISAGTTNEKLFF	TGTGCCATCAGTGCAGGAACAACTAATGAAAAACTGTTTTTT
.	TRBV9	TRBJ1-5	.	CASSVGGQTNQPQHF	TGTGCCAGCAGCGTCGGAGGACAGACAAATCAGCCCCAGCATTTT
.	TRBV24-1	TRBJ2-2	.	CATSDLSSAGELFF	TGTGCCACCAGTGATTTGAGCAGCGCCGGGGAGCTGTTTTTT
.	TRBV5-4	TRBJ1-1	.	CASSLEPGSSPRGTEAFF	TGTGCCAGCAGCTTGGAACCAGGGTCGTCACCACGGGGGACTGAAGCTTTCTTT
.	TRBV7-9	TRBJ2-7	TRBD2	CASSLVAGGSGEQYF	TGTGCCAGCAGCTTAGTGGCGGGGGGGAGTGGCGAGCAGTACTTC
.	TRBV10-3	TRBJ1-4	.	CAISEGYRASGEKLFF	TGTGCCATCAGTGAGGGCTACAGGGCCTCCGGGGAAAAACTGTTTTTT
.	TRBV28	TRBJ1-1	.	CASSVLRGMNTEAFF	TGTGCCAGCAGTGTCCTCAGGGGAATGAACACTGAAGCTTTCTTT
.	TRBV15	TRBJ2-5	.	CATSVRYQETQYF	TGTGCCACCAGCGTTCGTTACCAAGAGACCCAGTACTTC
.	TRBV19	TRBJ1-4	.	CASSMRADNEKLFF	TGTGCCAGTAGTATGAGGGCGGACAATGAAAAACTGTTTTTT